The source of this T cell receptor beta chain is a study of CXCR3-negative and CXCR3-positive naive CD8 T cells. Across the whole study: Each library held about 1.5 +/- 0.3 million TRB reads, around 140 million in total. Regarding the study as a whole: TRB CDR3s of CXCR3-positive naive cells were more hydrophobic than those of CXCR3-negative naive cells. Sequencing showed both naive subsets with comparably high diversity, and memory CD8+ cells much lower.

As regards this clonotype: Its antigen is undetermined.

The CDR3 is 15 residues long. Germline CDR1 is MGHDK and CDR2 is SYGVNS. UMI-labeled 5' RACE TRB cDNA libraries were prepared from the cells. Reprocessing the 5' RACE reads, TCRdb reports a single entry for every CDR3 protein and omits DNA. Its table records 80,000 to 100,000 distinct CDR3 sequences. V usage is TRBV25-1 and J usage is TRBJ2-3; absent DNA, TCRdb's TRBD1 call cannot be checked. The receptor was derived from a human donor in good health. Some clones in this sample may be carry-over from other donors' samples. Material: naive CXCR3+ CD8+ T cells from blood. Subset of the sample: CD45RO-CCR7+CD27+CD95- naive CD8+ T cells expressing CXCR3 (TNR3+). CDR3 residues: CASSDLGGSTDTQYF.